This TCR beta chain derives from a study of OX40 agonist ivuxolimab in advanced cancers. Study in general: Partial responses were observed in three patients, of whom one had hepatocellular carcinoma and two had cutaneous melanoma. Study results and caveats: Expanded peripheral T cells had an undetermined antigen specificity.

Systemic immunosuppression or a history of autoimmune disease excluded patients. As to this clone: What it binds is not known.

The V gene's germline CDR1 is SQVTM and CDR2 ANQGSEA. The trim removed 6 bases at V and 0 bases at J, leaving 6 bases unmatched. The CDR3 is 14 amino acids. The repertoire was sequenced with immunoSEQ multiplex PCR; TCRdb's copy has only in-frame clones and lacks some. Of some 60,000 clones detected, around 93% appear once; the ten largest clones hold roughly 12%. The receptor was isolated from an adult with an advanced solid tumor such as melanoma, head and neck, liver or kidney cancer. The chain carries TRBV29-1 and TRBJ2-7, with 9 bases aligning to TRBD1. The specimen comprised CD4+ or CD8+ T cells sorted from blood, sampled in a trial of the OX40 agonist ivuxolimab. The CDR3 nucleotides are TGCAGCGTCGTCGGACAGGGGCCCTCCTACGAGCAGTACTTC. It specifies CSVVGQGPSYEQYF.